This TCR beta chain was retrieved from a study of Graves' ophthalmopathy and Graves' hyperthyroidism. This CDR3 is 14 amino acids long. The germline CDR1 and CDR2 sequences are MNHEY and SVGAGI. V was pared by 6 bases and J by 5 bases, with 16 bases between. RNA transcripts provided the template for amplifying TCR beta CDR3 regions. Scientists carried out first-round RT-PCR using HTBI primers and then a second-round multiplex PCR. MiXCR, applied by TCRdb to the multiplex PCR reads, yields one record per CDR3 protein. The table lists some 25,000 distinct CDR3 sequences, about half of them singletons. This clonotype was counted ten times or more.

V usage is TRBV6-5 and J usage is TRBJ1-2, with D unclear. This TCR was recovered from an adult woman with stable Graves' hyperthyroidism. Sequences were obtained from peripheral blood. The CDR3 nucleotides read TGTGCCAGCAGGGGAGGAGGGTCTGGGTATGGCTACACCTTC. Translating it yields CASRGGGSGYGYTF.